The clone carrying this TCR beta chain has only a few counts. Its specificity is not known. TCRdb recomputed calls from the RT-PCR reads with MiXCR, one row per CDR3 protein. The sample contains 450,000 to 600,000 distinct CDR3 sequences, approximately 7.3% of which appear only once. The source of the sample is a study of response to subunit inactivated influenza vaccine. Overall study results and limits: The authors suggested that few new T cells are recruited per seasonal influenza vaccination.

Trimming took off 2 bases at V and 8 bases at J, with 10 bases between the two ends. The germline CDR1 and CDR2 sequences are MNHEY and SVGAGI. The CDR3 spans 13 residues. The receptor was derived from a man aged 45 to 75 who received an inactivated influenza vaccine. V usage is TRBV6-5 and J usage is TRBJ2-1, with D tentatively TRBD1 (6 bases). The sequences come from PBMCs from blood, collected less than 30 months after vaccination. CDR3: CASSYHRDDEQFF. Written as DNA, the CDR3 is TGTGCCAGCAGTTACCACAGGGACGATGAGCAGTTCTTC.